This passage covers 28 T cell receptor beta chains from one sample sequenced in a study of regulatory T cells in long-lasting Graves disease. The time point here: newly diagnosed GD, antithyroid drugs for less than 3 months. Generation of the TCR library employed RNA extracted from PBMCs. Researchers made TCR beta libraries by using iRepertoire HTBI primers and running Arm-PCR on CDR3 regions. TCRdb called the multiplex PCR reads again in MiXCR, with one record for every CDR3 protein. There are 520,000 or so distinct CDR3 sequences in the sample; around 12% occur only once, and more than 8% lies in the top ten. A further study also used this sample, focusing on T cells in Graves' hyperthyroidism and ophthalmopathy.

This sample comprised peripheral blood mononuclear cells (PBMCs), obtained at new diagnosis, from a patient treated with antithyroid drugs. The receptor set was obtained from a woman younger than 45 with Graves disease.

Note on this clonotype: Being one base from a much bigger clone, this may be a read error. The chain carries TRBV30 and TRBJ2-5; TRBD2 matches 8 bases. CDR3 length: 17 amino acids. J was trimmed by 11 bases and V by 1 base; bases with no gene match: 21. Germline V lookup: CDR1 GTSNPN, CDR2 SVGIG (reference sequence). DNA of the CDR3: TGTGCCTGGAGTGGCCTACTAGCGGTAAGCTCCTACAATGAGCAGTACTTC. Translated, it gives CAWSGLLAVSSYNEQYF.

A single count supports this clonotype. Given a far larger clone just one base away, this is likely a sequencing read error. J is TRBJ2-7 and V is TRBV12-3 or TRBV12-4; TRBD1 aligns across 8 bases. This CDR3 has 14 amino acids. V lost 5 bases to trimming and J lost 3 bases; unmatched junction nucleotides: 6. CDR3 protein: CASSGTGGNYEQYF. For the CDR3, the DNA is TGTGCCAGCAGTGGGACAGGAGGGAACTACGAGCAGTACTTC.

This clonotype occurred many times. The rearrangement uses TRBV3-1 and TRBJ2-1; 10 bases map to TRBD2. Trimming cost V 2 bases and J 8 bases; bases outside gene matches: 6. The CDR3 is made up of 15 amino acids. Germline loops: CDR1 LGHDT, CDR2 YNNKEL (reference sequence). CDR3 DNA sequence: TGTGCCAGCAGCCAATTGCTAGCGGGAGCTCATGAGCAGTTCTTC. Its translation is CASSQLLAGAHEQFF.

This clonotype was seen at least ten times. The chain uses TRBV20-1 and TRBJ2-5, with D perhaps TRBD2 (7 bases). V was cut by 6 bases and J by 5 bases, with 19 bases left in between. Germline V gene lookup returns CDR1 DFQATT and CDR2 SNEGSKA (reference sequence). The CDR3 runs to 14 residues. CDR3 coding DNA: TGCAGTGCCCGTGGGGGAGGGGGGTGGGAGACCCAGTACTTC. Protein: CSARGGGGWETQYF.

This clonotype has just a few counts. J is TRBJ2-7 and V is TRBV7-9; D is ambiguous. From germline, CDR1 is SEHNR and CDR2 FQNEAQ (reference sequence). V dropped 5 bases and J dropped 0 bases, with 17 bases sitting between them. This CDR3 region has 16 residues. The CDR3 DNA sequence: TGTGCCAGCAGCCGGTTCCGCGAACCTAACTCCTACGAGCAGTACTTC. This translates into CASSRFREPNSYEQYF.

This clonotype has at least ten counts. This chain joins TRBV29-1 and TRBJ2-7; 10 bases line up with TRBD1. The V gene end was trimmed by 6 bases and the J gene end by 2 bases; junction bases not matched to a gene: 10. The CDR3 extends over 15 amino acids. Germline loops: CDR1 SQVTM, CDR2 ANQGSEA. This chain's CDR3 is CSVTTGTGATYEQYF. CDR3 nucleotide sequence: TGCAGCGTCACGACCGGGACAGGGGCGACCTACGAGCAGTACTTC.

This clonotype was seen a handful of times. V gene TRBV5-5 combines with J gene TRBJ2-7; the D gene is possibly TRBD2 (5 bases). The CDR3 loop spans 14 amino acids. Between the trimmed V and J ends, which lost 2 bases and 3 bases, there was a span of 12 bases. CDR1 is SGHKS and CDR2 is YYEKEE in the germline V gene (reference sequence). CDR3 coding DNA: TGTGCCAGCAGCTTCGGATTGAGGGACTACGAGCAGTACTTC. Protein product: CASSFGLRDYEQYF.

This clonotype has at least ten counts. The chain carries TRBV20-1 and TRBJ2-3; 12 nucleotides agree with TRBD2. V was clipped by 2 bases and J by 5 bases; unmatched bases: 5. Germline V gives CDR1 DFQATT, CDR2 SNEGSKA (reference sequence). The CDR3 spans 15 residues. The CDR3 sequence is CSARRLAGEIDTQYF. In DNA, the CDR3 is TGCAGTGCTAGAAGACTAGCGGGAGAAATAGATACGCAGTATTTT.

This sequence joins TRBV28 and TRBJ2-4; 7 positions match TRBD2. The CDR3 consists of 18 residues. After removal of 4 bases from V and 2 bases from J, the junction contained 14 bases not matched to a gene. Germline loops: CDR1 MDHEN, CDR2 SYDVKM. The CDR3 protein is CASSSATSFLLTKNIQYF. Here the CDR3 DNA reads TGTGCCAGCAGTTCCGCGACTAGCTTCTTGCTAACCAAAAACATTCAGTACTTC.

This clonotype was found a few times. V gene TRBV20-1 combines with J gene TRBJ2-1; D gene uncertain. This CDR3 spans 13 amino acids. Trimming cost V 6 bases and J 6 bases, with 15 bases left between them. In germline, CDR1 is DFQATT, CDR2 SNEGSKA (reference sequence). The CDR3 nucleotides read TGCAGTGCCCCCGCTCCTTTGGGCAATGAGCAGTTCTTC. This gives the protein CSAPAPLGNEQFF.

With regard to this clonotype: Since a far larger clone is one base different, this is likely a read error. The J gene is TRBJ2-7, the V gene TRBV6-1, with D perhaps TRBD1 (6 bases). Trimming pared 6 bases from V and 2 bases from J, leaving 11 bases between. The CDR3 consists of 13 residues. Germline CDR1 MNHNS, CDR2 SASEGT. The CDR3 here is CASSRDIAYEQYF. The DNA for the CDR3 is TGTGCCAGCAGCCGGGACATAGCCTACGAGCAGTACTTC.

In its sample, this clonotype was seen many times. The J gene is TRBJ1-2, the V gene TRBV18; a weak D match, TRBD1 (5 bases). Looked up from germline, CDR1 is KGHSH and CDR2 is LQKENI. CDR3 length: 15 residues. V dropped 5 bases and J dropped 8 bases, with 21 bases sitting between them. The CDR3 protein is CASSAGRQPREGYTF. As DNA, the CDR3 is TGTGCCAGCTCAGCTGGAAGACAGCCTCGGGAAGGCTACACCTTC.

This clonotype has ten or more counts. V is TRBV29-1 and J is TRBJ1-1; 7 bases align to TRBD1. The V gene's germline CDR1 is SQVTM and CDR2 ANQGSEA. Unmatched junction bases numbered 3, after V lost 8 bases and J lost 0 bases. CDR3 length: 12 amino acids. CDR3 residues: CSSGGLNTEAFF. The CDR3 nucleotides are TGCAGCTCAGGGGGTTTGAACACTGAAGCTTTCTTT.

Notes on this clonotype: A much bigger clone sits one base away, suggesting this may be a read error. The chain combines TRBV27 with TRBJ2-7; D is ambiguous. V dropped 4 bases and J dropped 5 bases, with 6 bases sitting between them. The length of the CDR3 is 11 residues. CDR1 and CDR2 (germline): MNHEY, SMNVEV (reference sequence). CDR3 bases: TGTGCCAGCAGTTCCCTCCACGAGCAGTACTTC. Translating it yields CASSSLHEQYF.

This clonotype was seen many times. The genes are TRBV19 and TRBJ2-3, with 9 bases fitting TRBD1. The CDR3 is 16 residues long. CDR1 and CDR2 (germline): LNHDA, SQIVND (reference sequence). The J segment lost 1 base and the V segment lost 4 bases, leaving 6 bases of the junction unmatched. Written as DNA, the CDR3 is TGTGCCAGTAGTAATCCACGGACAGGGGGCACAGATACGCAGTATTTT. Translated, it gives CASSNPRTGGTDTQYF. The complete variable domain, with remaining parts taken from reference TRBV19 and TRBJ2-3, reads DGGITQSPKYLFRKEGQNVTLSCEQNLNHDAMYWYRQDPGQGLRLIYYSQIVNDFQKGDIAEGYSVSREKKESFPLTVTSAQKNPTAFYLCASSNPRTGGTDTQYFGPGTRLTVL.

This clonotype occurred a few times. The chain has TRBV24-1 and TRBJ2-1, with 8 positions matching TRBD1. CDR3 length equals 17 residues. Germline CDR1 reads KGHDR; CDR2 reads SFDVKD. J lost 6 bases, V lost 1 base, and 10 bases had no gene match. For the CDR3, the DNA is TGTGCCACCAGTGATTTAATGGCGACAGGGGATACCAATGAGCAGTTCTTC. Encoded protein: CATSDLMATGDTNEQFF.

At least ten counts were recorded for this clonotype. This chain links TRBV6-2 or TRBV6-3 with TRBJ1-2; TRBD1 is a possible D gene (5 bases). Deletions cut 7 bases from V and 6 bases from J, with 21 bases between. The CDR3 is made up of 15 amino acids. The germline V gene encodes CDR1 MNHEY and CDR2 SVGEGT. CDR3 protein: CASTRMGAQGDGYTF. In DNA, the CDR3 is TGTGCCAGCACTCGAATGGGCGCCCAGGGCGATGGCTACACCTTC.

This clonotype showed up just a few times. This CDR3 is CASSTGQGRIQETQYF. Here the CDR3 DNA reads TGCGCCAGCAGCACCGGACAGGGGCGGATTCAAGAGACCCAGTACTTC. The chain employs TRBV5-1 and TRBJ2-5, with 9 bases fitting TRBD1. V lost 4 bases, J lost 2 bases, and 9 bases stayed unmatched. CDR1 and CDR2 from the germline V gene are SGHRS and YFSETQ. The CDR3 consists of 16 residues.

This chain uses TRBV11-3 with TRBJ1-2; weak D call: TRBD1 (5 bases). Germline lookup yields CDR1 SGHNT and CDR2 YENEEA. V was trimmed by 0 bases and J by 5 bases, leaving 10 bases between them. This CDR3 is 14 amino acids long. The CDR3, as DNA: TGTGCCAGCAGCTTAGATCTGGGGCAGTATGGCTACACCTTC. It is translated as CASSLDLGQYGYTF.

CDR3 coding DNA: TGTGCCAGCAGTTACACGGGACTAGCGGGAGGGCCCCACGAGCAGTACTTC. Amino acid sequence: CASSYTGLAGGPHEQYF. This sequence joins TRBV6-1 and TRBJ2-7; TRBD2 matches at 16 bases. The germline V gene encodes CDR1 MNHNS and CDR2 SASEGT. This CDR3 has 17 amino acids. V shed 5 bases and J 5 bases; nucleotides not matched to a gene: 9.

J is TRBJ2-5 and V is TRBV11-2; 11 bases map to TRBD2. The CDR3 covers 15 residues. CDR1 is SGHAT, CDR2 FQNNGV, per germline. Trimming cost V 5 bases and J 11 bases; bases outside gene matches: 13. Written as DNA, the CDR3 is TGTGCCAGCAGCGCCACTAGCGGGAGCTGGAATGAGCAGTACTTC. Encoded protein: CASSATSGSWNEQYF.

There are a few counts of this clonotype. CDR3 region: CASSPRQRATEAFF. For the CDR3, the DNA is TGTGCCAGCAGCCCCCGACAGAGGGCCACTGAAGCTTTCTTT. The rearrangement joins TRBV3-1 to TRBJ1-1; possible D gene TRBD1, 5 bases. With 4 bases removed from V and 4 bases from J, the gap between germline ends came to 13 bases. Germline CDR1 and CDR2: LGHDT and YNNKEL (reference sequence). This CDR3 has 14 amino acids.

The chain combines TRBV19 with TRBJ1-2; weak D call: TRBD1 (5 bases). V lost 9 bases to trimming and J lost 11 bases, with 16 bases between them. The CDR3 extends over 11 amino acids. Germline V lookup: CDR1 LNHDA, CDR2 SQIVND (reference sequence). DNA for the CDR3: TGTGCCAGCCCACAGGACTCCTGGTACACCTTC. Protein sequence: CASPQDSWYTF.

V usage is TRBV6-2 or TRBV6-3 and J usage is TRBJ2-2, with D hard to call. V was clipped by 6 bases and J by 1 base, with 12 bases between them. Germline assignment: CDR1 MNHEY and CDR2 SVGEGT. This CDR3 is 15 amino acids long. The CDR3 DNA reads as TGTGCCAGCAGCGGACGCCGAAAGAACACCGGGGAGCTGTTTTTT. It is translated as CASSGRRKNTGELFF.

Many counts were recorded for this clonotype. This sequence joins TRBV5-1 and TRBJ1-4; tentative D call: TRBD1 (5 bases). This CDR3 region has 15 residues. V was pared by 1 base and J by 7 bases, with 14 bases between. Germline lookup yields CDR1 SGHRS and CDR2 YFSETQ. CDR3 bases: TGCGCCAGCAGCTTGCGGGACCCTCACAGTGAAAAACTGTTTTTT. This encodes CASSLRDPHSEKLFF.

This clonotype was recorded many times. The chain is built from TRBV4-3 and TRBJ1-5; D might be TRBD1 (5 bases). CDR3 length: 15 amino acids. V lost 0 bases and J 4 bases, leaving 10 bases between the germline ends. Germline loops: CDR1 LGHNA, CDR2 YSLEER. CDR3 sequence (DNA): TGCGCCAGCAGCCAAGACCGGGACGTGAATCAGCCCCAGCATTTT. Encoded protein: CASSQDRDVNQPQHF.

In its sample, this clonotype was seen many times. This sequence joins TRBV25-1 and TRBJ1-6; tentatively, D is TRBD1 (5 bases). The V end was cut by 1 base, the J end by 7 bases, with 11 bases between. Germline CDR1 MGHDK, CDR2 SYGVNS. The length of the CDR3 is 15 residues. The CDR3 DNA reads as TGTGCCAGCAGTGAATCACGGGGGAGCAATTCACCCCTCCACTTT. This codes for CASSESRGSNSPLHF.

The chain has TRBV25-1 and TRBJ2-2; D unclear. This CDR3 region has 12 residues. Trimming removed 2 bases from V and 7 bases from J, with 5 bases in between. Germline CDR1 is MGHDK and CDR2 is SYGVNS. The CDR3 nucleotides read TGTGCCAGCAGTGAAAATAGCGGGGAGCTGTTTTTT. Translated, it gives CASSENSGELFF.